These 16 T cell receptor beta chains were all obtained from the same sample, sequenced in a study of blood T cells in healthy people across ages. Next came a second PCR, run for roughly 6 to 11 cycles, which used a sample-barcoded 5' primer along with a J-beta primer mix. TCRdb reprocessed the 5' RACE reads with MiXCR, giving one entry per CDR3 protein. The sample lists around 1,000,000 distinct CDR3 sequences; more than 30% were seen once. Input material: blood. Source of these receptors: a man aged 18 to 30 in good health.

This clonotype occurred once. The CDR3 is CASGWENTEAFF. For the CDR3, the DNA is TGTGCTAGTGGTTGGGAAAACACTGAAGCTTTCTTT. V usage is TRBV12-5 and J usage is TRBJ1-1; unclear D gene. This CDR3 has 12 residues. Germline V CDR1 and CDR2: LGHNT, FRNRAP. V was trimmed by 4 bases and J by 2 bases, leaving 5 bases between them. The variable domain in full, with the rest retrieved from reference TRBV12-5 and TRBJ1-1, is DARVTQTPRHKVTEMGQEVTMRCQPILGHNTVFWYRQTMMQGLELLAYFRNRAPLDDSGMPKDRFSAEMPDATLATLKIQPSEPRDSAVYFCASGWENTEAFFGQGTRLTVV.

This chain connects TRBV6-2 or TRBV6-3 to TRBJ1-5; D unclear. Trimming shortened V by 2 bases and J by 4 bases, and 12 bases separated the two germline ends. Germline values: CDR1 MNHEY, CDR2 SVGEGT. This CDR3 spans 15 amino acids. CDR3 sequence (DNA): TGTGCCAGCAGTTACGGGTCCCGGTTTAATCAGCCCCAGCATTTT. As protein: CASSYGSRFNQPQHF.

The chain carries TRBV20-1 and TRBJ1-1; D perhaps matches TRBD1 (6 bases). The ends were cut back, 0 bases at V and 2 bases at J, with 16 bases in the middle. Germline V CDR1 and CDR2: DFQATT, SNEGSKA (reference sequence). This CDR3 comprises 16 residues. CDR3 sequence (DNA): TGCAGTGCTAGAGAGGCTTCCCGGACAGAAAACACTGAAGCTTTCTTT. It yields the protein CSAREASRTENTEAFF.

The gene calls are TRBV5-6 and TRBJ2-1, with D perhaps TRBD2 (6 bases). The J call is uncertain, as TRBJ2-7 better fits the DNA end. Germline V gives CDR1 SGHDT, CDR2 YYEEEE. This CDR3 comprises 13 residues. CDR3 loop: CASSFSGYNEQYF. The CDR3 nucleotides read TGTGCCAGCAGCTTTAGCGGATACAATGAGCAGTACTTC.

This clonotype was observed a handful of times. CDR3 nucleotide sequence: TGCGCCAGCGGACTGCCACAGGGGGAGACTGAAGCTTTCTTT. Translating it yields CASGLPQGETEAFF. The V gene is TRBV4-1, the J gene TRBJ1-1, with TRBD1 matching 8 bases. The V and J ends lost 8 bases and 5 bases, in that order; junction bases with no gene match: 10. The germline V gene encodes CDR1 MGHRA and CDR2 YSYEKL. The CDR3 covers 14 residues.

CDR3 sequence (DNA): TGTGCCAGCAGCTCACCTACCGGGACGGATTATGGCTACACCTTC. Protein product: CASSSPTGTDYGYTF. The V and J genes are TRBV5-5 and TRBJ1-2; perhaps TRBD1 as D (5 bases). Trimming removed 3 bases from V and 5 bases from J, with 17 bases in between. This CDR3 has 15 residues. Germline CDR1 reads SGHKS; CDR2 reads YYEKEE (reference sequence). The full variable domain, rest sourced from reference TRBV5-5 and TRBJ1-2, is DAGVTQSPTHLIKTRGQQVTLRCSPISGHKSVSWYQQVLGQGPQFIFQYYEKEERGRGNFPDRFSARQFPNYSSELNVNALLLGDSALYLCASSSPTGTDYGYTFGSGTRLTVV.

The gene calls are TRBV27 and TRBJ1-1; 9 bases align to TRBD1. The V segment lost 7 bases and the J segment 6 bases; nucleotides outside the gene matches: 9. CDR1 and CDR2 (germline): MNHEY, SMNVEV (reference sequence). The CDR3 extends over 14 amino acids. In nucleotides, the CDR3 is TGTGCCAGCAATCCACAGGGGGCGAGGCCTGAAGCTTTCTTT. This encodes CASNPQGARPEAFF.

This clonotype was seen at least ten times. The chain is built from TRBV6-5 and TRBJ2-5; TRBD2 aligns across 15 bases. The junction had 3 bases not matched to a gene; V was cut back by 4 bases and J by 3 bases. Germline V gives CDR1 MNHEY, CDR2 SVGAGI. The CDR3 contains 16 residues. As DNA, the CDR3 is TGTGCCAGCAGTTGGACTAGCGGGGGGGCGAAAGAGACCCAGTACTTC. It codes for CASSWTSGGAKETQYF.

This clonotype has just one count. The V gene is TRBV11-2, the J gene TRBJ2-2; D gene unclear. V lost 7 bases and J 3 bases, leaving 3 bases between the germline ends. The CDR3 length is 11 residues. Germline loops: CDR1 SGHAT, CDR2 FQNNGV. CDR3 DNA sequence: TGTGCCAGCAAATACACCGGGGAGCTGTTTTTT. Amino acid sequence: CASKYTGELFF.

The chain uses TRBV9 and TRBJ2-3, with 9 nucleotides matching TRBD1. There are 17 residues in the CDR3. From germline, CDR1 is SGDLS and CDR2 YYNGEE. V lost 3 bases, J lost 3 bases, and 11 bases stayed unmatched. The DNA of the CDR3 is TGTGCCAGCAGCGCGCCCACAGGGGGCGCAGAGACAGATACGCAGTATTTT. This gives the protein CASSAPTGGAETDTQYF.

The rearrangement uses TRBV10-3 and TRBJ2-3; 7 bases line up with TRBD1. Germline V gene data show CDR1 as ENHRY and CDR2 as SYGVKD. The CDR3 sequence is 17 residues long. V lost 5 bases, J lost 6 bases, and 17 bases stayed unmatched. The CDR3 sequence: CAISPLQGEITKDTQYF. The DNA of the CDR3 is TGTGCCATCAGTCCCCTTCAGGGGGAAATTACGAAGGATACGCAGTATTTT.

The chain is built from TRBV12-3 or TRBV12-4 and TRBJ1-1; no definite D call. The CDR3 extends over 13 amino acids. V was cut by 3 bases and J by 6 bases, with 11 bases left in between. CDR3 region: CASSFNGFAEAFF. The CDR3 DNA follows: TGTGCCAGCAGTTTTAACGGGTTTGCTGAAGCTTTCTTT.

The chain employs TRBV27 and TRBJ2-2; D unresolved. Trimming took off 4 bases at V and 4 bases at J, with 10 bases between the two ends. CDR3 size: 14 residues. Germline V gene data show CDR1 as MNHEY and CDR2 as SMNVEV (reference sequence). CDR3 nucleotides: TGTGCCAGCAGTTACACAACGCCCACCGGGGAGCTGTTTTTT. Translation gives CASSYTTPTGELFF.

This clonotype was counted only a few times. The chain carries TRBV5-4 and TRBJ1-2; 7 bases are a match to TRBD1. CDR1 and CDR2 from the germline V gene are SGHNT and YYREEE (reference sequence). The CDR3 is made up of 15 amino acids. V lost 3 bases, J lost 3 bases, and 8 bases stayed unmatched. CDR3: CASSSQQGVYYGYTF. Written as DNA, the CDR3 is TGTGCCAGCAGCTCCCAGCAGGGGGTCTACTATGGCTACACCTTC.

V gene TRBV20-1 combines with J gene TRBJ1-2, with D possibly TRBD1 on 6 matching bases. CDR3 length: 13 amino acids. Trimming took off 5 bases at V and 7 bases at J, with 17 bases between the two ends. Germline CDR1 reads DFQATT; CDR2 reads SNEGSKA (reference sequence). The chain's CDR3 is CSAQGQPHSGYTF. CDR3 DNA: TGCAGTGCTCAAGGACAGCCTCACTCTGGCTACACCTTC.

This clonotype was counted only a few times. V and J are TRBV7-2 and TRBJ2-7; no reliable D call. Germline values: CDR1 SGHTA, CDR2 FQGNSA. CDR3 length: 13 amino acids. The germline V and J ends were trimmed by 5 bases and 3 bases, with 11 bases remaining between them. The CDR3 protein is CASSVRTIYEQYF. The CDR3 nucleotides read TGTGCCAGCAGCGTACGAACTATCTACGAGCAGTACTTC. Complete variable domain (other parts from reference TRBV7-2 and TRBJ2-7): GAGVSQSPSNKVTEKGKDVELRCDPISGHTALYWYRQSLGQGLEFLIYFQGNSAPDKSGLPSDRFSAERTGGSVSTLTIQRTQQEDSAVYLCASSVRTIYEQYFGPGTRLTVT.